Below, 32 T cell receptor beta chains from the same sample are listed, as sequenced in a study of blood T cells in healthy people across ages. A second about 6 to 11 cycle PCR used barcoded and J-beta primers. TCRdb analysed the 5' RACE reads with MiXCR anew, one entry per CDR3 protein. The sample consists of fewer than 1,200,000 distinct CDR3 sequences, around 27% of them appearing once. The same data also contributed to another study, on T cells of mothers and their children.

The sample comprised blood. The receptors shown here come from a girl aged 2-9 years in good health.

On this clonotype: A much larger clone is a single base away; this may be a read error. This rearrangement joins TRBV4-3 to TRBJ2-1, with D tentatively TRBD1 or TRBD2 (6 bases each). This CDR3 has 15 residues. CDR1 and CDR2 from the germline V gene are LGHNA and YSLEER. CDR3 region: CASSQDGTGTNEQLF. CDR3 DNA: TGCGCCAGCAGCCAAGATGGGACTGGGACAAATGAGCAGCTCTTC.

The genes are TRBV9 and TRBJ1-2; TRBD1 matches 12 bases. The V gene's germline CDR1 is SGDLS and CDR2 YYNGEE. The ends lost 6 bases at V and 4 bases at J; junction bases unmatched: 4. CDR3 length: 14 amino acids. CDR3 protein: CASNPGQGAYGYTF. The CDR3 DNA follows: TGTGCCAGCAACCCGGGACAGGGGGCCTATGGCTACACCTTC.

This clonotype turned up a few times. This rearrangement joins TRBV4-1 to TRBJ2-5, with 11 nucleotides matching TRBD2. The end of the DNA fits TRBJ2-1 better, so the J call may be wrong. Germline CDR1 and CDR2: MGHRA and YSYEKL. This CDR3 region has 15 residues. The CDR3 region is CASSQDPTSGRKQFF. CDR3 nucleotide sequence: TGCGCCAGCAGCCAAGACCCTACTAGCGGGAGAAAGCAGTTCTTC.

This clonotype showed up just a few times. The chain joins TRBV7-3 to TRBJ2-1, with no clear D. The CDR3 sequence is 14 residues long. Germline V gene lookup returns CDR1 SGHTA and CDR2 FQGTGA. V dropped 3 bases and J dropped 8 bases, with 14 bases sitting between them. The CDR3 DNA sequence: TGTGCCAGCAGCTTTAGTCCCGAGAGACATGAGCAGTTCTTC. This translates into CASSFSPERHEQFF.

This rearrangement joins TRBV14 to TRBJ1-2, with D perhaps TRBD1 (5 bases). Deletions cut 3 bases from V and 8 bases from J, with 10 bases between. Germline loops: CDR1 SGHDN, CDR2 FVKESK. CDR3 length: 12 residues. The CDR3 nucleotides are TGTGCCAGCAGCCAGGGGGGTTGGGGCTACACCTTC. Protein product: CASSQGGWGYTF.

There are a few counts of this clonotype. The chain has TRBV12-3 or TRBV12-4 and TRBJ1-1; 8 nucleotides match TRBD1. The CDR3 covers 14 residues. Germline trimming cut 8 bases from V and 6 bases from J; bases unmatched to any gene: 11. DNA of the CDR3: TGTGCCAGCGAACCGGGACAGGAAGTTTCTGAAGCTTTCTTT. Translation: CASEPGQEVSEAFF.

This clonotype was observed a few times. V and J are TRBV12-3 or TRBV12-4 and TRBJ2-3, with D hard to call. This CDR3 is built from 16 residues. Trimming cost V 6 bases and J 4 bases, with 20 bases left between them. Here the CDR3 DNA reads TGTGCCAGCAGCAACGAGGACCGACGCGTTTCAGATACGCAGTATTTT. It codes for CASSNEDRRVSDTQYF.

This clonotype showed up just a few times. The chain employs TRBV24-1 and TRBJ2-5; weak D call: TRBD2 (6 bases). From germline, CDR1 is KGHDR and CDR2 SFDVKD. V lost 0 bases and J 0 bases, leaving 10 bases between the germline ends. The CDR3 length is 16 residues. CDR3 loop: CATSDLQSGDQETQYF. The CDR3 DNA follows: TGTGCCACCAGTGATTTGCAGTCGGGGGACCAAGAGACCCAGTACTTC.

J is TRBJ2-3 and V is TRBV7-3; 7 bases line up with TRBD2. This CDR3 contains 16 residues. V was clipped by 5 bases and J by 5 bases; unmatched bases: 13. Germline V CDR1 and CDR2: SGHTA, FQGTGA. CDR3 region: CASSIGTNYGQDTQYF. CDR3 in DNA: TGTGCCAGCAGCATCGGGACTAATTACGGACAAGATACGCAGTATTTT.

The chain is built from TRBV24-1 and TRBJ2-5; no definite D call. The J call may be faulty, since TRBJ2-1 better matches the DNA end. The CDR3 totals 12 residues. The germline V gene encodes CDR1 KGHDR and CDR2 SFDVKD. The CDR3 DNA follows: TGTGCCACCAGTGACCCGAAGGGTGAGCAGTTCTTC. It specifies CATSDPKGEQFF.

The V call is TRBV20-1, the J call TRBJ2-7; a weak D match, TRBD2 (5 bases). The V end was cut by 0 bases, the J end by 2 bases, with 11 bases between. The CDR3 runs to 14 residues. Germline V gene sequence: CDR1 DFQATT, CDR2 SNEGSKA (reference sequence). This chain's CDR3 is CSARDRGNPYEQYF. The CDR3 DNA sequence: TGCAGTGCTAGAGATCGGGGAAATCCCTACGAGCAGTACTTC.

The CDR3 bases are TGTGCCAGCAGTTTATCGTTTAGCTCCTACAATGAGCAGTTCTTC. Encoded protein: CASSLSFSSYNEQFF. This rearrangement joins TRBV27 to TRBJ2-1, with D hard to call. This CDR3 has 15 amino acids. Deletions cut 0 bases from V and 0 bases from J, with 6 bases between. CDR1 and CDR2 (germline): MNHEY, SMNVEV (reference sequence).

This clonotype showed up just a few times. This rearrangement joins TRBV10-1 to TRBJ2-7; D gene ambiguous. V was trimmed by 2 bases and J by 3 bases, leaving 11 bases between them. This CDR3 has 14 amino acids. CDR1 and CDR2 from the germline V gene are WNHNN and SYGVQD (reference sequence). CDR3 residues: CASSESLGIYEQYF. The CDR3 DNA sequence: TGCGCCAGCAGTGAGAGTCTGGGTATCTACGAGCAGTACTTC.

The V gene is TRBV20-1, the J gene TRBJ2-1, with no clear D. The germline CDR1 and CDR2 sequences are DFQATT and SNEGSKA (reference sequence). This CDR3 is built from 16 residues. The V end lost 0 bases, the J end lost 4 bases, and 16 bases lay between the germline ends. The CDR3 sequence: CSARDPIVLPYNEQFF. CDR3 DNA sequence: TGCAGTGCTAGAGATCCCATCGTTCTTCCTTACAATGAGCAGTTCTTC.

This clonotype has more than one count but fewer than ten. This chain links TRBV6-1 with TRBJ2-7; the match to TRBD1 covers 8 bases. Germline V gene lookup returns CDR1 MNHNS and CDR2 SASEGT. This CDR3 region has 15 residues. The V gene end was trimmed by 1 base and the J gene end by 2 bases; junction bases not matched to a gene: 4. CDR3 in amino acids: CASSEGEDRAYEQYF. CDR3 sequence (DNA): TGTGCCAGCAGTGAAGGGGAGGACAGGGCCTACGAGCAGTACTTC.

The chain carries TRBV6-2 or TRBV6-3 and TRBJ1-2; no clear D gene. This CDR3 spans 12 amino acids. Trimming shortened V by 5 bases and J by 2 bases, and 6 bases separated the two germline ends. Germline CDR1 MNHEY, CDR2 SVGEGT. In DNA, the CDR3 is TGTGCCAGCAGTGTGGAAAACTATGGCTACACCTTC. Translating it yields CASSVENYGYTF.

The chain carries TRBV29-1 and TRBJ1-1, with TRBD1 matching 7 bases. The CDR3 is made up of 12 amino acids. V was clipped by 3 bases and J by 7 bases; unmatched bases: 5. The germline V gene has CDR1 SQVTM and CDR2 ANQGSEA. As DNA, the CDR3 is TGCAGCGTTGAGGGCCAGGGGGGTGAAGCTTTCTTT. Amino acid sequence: CSVEGQGGEAFF.

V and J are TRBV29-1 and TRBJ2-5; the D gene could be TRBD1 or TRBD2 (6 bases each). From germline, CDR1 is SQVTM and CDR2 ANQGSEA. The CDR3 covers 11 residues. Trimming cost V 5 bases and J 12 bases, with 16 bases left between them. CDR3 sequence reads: CSVQITGDKYF. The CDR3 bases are TGCAGCGTTCAAATCACGGGGGACAAGTACTTC.

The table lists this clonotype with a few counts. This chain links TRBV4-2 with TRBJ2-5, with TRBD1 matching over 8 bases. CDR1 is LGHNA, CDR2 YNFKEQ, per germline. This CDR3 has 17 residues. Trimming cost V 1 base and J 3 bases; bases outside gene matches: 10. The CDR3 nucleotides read TGTGCCAGCAGCCAAGTGCTAACGCTGGGACAGGAAGAGACCCAGTACTTC. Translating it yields CASSQVLTLGQEETQYF.

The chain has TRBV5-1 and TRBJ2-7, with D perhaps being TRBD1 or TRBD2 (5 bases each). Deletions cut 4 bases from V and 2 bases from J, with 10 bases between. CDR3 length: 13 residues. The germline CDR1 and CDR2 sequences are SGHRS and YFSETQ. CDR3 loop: CASSGDATYEQYF. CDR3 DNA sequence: TGCGCCAGCAGCGGGGACGCAACCTACGAGCAGTACTTC.

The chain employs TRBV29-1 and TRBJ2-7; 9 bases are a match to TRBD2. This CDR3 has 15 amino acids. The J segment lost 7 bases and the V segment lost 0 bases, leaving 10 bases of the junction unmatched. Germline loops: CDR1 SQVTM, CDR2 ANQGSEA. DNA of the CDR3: TGCAGCGTTGAAGATCGGGATAGCGGGAGAATTGAGCAGTACTTC. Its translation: CSVEDRDSGRIEQYF.

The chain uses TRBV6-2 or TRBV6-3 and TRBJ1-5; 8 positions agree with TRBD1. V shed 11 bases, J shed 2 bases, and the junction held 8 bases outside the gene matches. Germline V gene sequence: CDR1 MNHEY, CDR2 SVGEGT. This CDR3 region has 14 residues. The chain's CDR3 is CARTDRVGNQPQHF. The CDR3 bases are TGTGCCCGCACGGACAGGGTGGGCAATCAGCCCCAGCATTTT.

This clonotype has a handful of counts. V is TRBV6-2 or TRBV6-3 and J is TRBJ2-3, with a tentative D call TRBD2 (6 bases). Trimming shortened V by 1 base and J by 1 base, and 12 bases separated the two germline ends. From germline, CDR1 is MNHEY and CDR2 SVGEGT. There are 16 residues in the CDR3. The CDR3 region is CASSYFEASGTDTQYF. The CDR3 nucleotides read TGTGCCAGCAGTTACTTCGAGGCTAGCGGCACAGATACGCAGTATTTT.

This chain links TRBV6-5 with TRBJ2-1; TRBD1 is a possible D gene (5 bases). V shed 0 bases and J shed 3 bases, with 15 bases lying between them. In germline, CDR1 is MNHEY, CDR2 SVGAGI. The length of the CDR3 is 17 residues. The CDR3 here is CASSYSKGREYYNEQFF. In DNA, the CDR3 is TGTGCCAGCAGTTACTCGAAGGGCAGGGAATACTACAATGAGCAGTTCTTC.

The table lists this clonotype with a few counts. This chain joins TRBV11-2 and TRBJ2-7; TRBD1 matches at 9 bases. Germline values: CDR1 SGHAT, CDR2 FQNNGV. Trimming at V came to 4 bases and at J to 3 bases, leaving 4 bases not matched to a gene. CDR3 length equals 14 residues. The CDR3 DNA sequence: TGTGCCAGCAGCTCGTACAGGGGGCTCTACGAGCAGTACTTC. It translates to CASSSYRGLYEQYF.

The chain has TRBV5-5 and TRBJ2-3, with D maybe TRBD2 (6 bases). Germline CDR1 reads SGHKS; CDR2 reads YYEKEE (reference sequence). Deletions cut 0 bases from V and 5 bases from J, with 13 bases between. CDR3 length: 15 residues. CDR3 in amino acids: CASSLEGMEGDTQYF. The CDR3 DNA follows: TGTGCCAGCAGCTTGGAAGGGATGGAGGGAGATACGCAGTATTTT.

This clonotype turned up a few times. CDR3 nucleotide sequence: TGTGCCAGCAGCCAAGCGGGGCCGTGGCAGTACTTC. This sequence encodes CASSQAGPWQYF. The chain employs TRBV14 and TRBJ2-5; D tentatively reads TRBD1 or TRBD2 (5 bases each). The CDR3 is made up of 12 amino acids. Germline V gene data show CDR1 as SGHDN and CDR2 as FVKESK. Between the trimmed V and J ends, which lost 1 base and 11 bases, there was a span of 11 bases. Drawing the rest from reference TRBV14 and TRBJ2-5, the complete variable domain is EAGVTQFPSHSVIEKGQTVTLRCDPISGHDNLYWYRRVMGKEIKFLLHFVKESKQDESGMPNNRFLAERTGGTYSTLKVQPAELEDSGVYFCASSQAGPWQYFGPGTRLLVL.

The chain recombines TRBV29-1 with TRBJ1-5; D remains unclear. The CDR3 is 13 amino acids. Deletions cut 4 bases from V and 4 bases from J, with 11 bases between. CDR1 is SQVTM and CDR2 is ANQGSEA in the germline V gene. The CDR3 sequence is CSVVGHANQPQHF. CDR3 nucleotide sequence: TGCAGCGTTGTTGGCCACGCGAATCAGCCCCAGCATTTT.

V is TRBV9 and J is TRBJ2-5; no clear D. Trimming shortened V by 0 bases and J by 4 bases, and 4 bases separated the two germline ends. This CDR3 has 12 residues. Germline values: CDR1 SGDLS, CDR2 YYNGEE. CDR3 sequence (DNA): TGTGCCAGCAGCGTAGGAACAGAGACCCAGTACTTC. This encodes CASSVGTETQYF. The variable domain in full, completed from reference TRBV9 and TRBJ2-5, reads DSGVTQTPKHLITATGQRVTLRCSPRSGDLSVYWYQQSLDQGLQFLIQYYNGEERAKGNILERFSAQQFPDLHSELNLSSLELGDSALYFCASSVGTETQYFGPGTRLLVL.

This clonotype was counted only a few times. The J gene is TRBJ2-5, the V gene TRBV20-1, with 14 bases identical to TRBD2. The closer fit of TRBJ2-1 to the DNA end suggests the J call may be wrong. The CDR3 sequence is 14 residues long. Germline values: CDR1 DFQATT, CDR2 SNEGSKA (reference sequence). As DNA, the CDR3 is TGCAGTGCTGGGACTAGCGGGGGTCAAAATGAGCAGTTCTTC. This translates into CSAGTSGGQNEQFF.

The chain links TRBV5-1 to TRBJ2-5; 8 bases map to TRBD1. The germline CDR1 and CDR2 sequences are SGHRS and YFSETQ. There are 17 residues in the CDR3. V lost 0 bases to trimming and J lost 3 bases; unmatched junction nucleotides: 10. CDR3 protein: CASSLEPGQVAKETQYF. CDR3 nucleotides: TGCGCCAGCAGCTTGGAACCGGGACAGGTCGCCAAAGAGACCCAGTACTTC.

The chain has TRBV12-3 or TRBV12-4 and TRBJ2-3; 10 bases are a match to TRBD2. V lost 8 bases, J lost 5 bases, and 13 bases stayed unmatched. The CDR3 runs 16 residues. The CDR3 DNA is TGTGCCAGCTACCCCGGGACTAGCGTGCTCATAGATACGCAGTATTTT. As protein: CASYPGTSVLIDTQYF.